This is a list of T cell receptor beta chains from one sample in a study of blood T cell repertoires in COVID-19. Using immunoSEQ multiplex PCR, the repertoire was profiled, and TCRdb retains in-frame clones only, with some absent. This table has under 200,000 clones, around nine tenths appearing once. Source material: peripheral blood. Receptors originate from a man between 45 and 60 years old with acute or convalescent COVID-19. CDR3s include the opening cysteine and the closing phenylalanine or tryptophan. The D gene is left open where the match is weak. Rows may omit the clone size; those that give it use once, few, many or a size class.

>16|-|TRBJ2-1|TRBD2|TRBV27
CASSLHPRGGFGEQFF
TGTGCCAGCAGTTTACATCCGCGCGGGGGGTTTGGTGAGCAGTTCTTC
>14|-|TRBJ1-2|-|TRBV7-9
CASSPKQLMDGYTF
TGTGCCAGCAGCCCAAAACAGCTCATGGATGGCTACACCTTC
>15|-|TRBJ2-2|-|TRBV27
CASSYTGLNTGELFF
TGTGCCAGCAGTTACACAGGGCTGAACACCGGGGAGCTGTTTTTT
>16|-|TRBJ1-3|-|TRBV14
CASSQQTGISGNTIYF
TGTGCCAGCAGCCAGCAAACAGGAATCTCTGGAAACACCATATATTTT
>15|-|TRBJ2-2|-|TRBV5-8
CASSPAPGRLGELFF
TGTGCCAGCAGCCCGGCCCCGGGTCGGTTGGGGGAGCTGTTTTTT
>14|-|TRBJ2-2|TRBD1|TRBV5-1
CASSTGAITGELFF
TGCGCCAGCAGTACAGGGGCTATCACCGGGGAGCTGTTTTTT
>16|-|TRBJ1-5|-|TRBV5-4
CASSPREGYRNQPQHF
TGTGCCAGCAGCCCTCGGGAAGGTTATCGCAATCAGCCCCAGCATTTT
>17|-|TRBJ2-3|TRBD2|TRBV28
CASSHRTSGTYTDTQYF
TGTGCCAGCAGTCACCGGACTAGCGGAACTTACACAGATACGCAGTATTTT
>15|-|TRBJ1-3|-|TRBV10-3
CAIRGQVSSGNTIYF
TGTGCCATCAGGGGTCAGGTTAGCTCTGGAAACACCATATATTTT
>14|-|TRBJ2-7|TRBD1|TRBV5-1
CASSFRQGPYEQYF
TGCGCCAGCAGCTTCAGACAGGGACCCTACGAGCAGTACTTC
>14|-|TRBJ1-6|TRBD1|TRBV3-1/TRBV3-2
CASSQGQGDSPLHF
TGTGCCAGCAGCCAAGGGCAGGGGGACTCACCCCTCCACTTT
>13|-|TRBJ1-5|-|TRBV18
CASSPEQGQPQHF
TGTGCCAGCTCACCAGAACAGGGACAGCCCCAGCATTTT
>17|-|TRBJ1-4|TRBD1|TRBV9
CASSLHSNRGTNEKLFF
TGTGCCAGCAGCTTACACTCCAACAGGGGTACTAATGAAAAACTGTTTTTT
>14|-|TRBJ2-1|TRBD2|TRBV10-3
CAISGTSGGHEQFF
TGTGCCATCAGTGGGACTAGCGGGGGGCATGAGCAGTTCTTC
>16|-|TRBJ1-3|-|TRBV6-5
CASSYSLDSAGNTIYF
TGTGCCAGCAGTTACTCCCTGGACAGTGCCGGAAACACCATATATTTT
>15|-|TRBJ1-1|-|TRBV19
CASSIAGRGNTEAFF
TGTGCCAGTAGTATCGCGGGCCGGGGGAACACTGAAGCTTTCTTT
>14|-|TRBJ1-3|-|TRBV3-1/TRBV3-2
CASSPQVSGNTIYF
TGTGCCAGCAGCCCTCAGGTCTCTGGAAACACCATATATTTT
>16|-|TRBJ1-5|-|TRBV9
CASSSGGLSSNQPQHF
TGTGCCAGCAGCTCCGGCGGACTTAGTAGCAATCAGCCCCAGCATTTT
>13|-|TRBJ1-6|-|TRBV6-5
CASSYRGNSPLHF
TGTGCCAGCAGTTACCGGGGAAATTCACCCCTCCACTTT
>13|-|TRBJ2-7|-|TRBV27
CASSLAGTYEQYF
TGTGCCAGCAGTTTAGCAGGGACCTACGAGCAGTACTTC
>13|-|TRBJ1-3|-|TRBV6-5
CASRKSSGNTIYF
TGTGCCAGCAGAAAATCTTCTGGAAACACCATATATTTT
>16|-|TRBJ2-2|TRBD2|TRBV18
CASSRTSGRTPGELFF
TGTGCCAGCTCTCGGACTAGCGGGAGAACCCCCGGGGAGCTGTTTTTT
>15|-|TRBJ2-1|TRBD2|TRBV2
CASRVAGPTLAEQFF
TGTGCCAGCAGGGTAGCGGGACCGACTTTAGCCGAGCAGTTCTTC
>16|few|TRBJ1-2|TRBD1|TRBV4-1
CASSQPLGTGNRGYTF
TGCGCCAGCAGCCAACCCCTCGGGACAGGGAATCGTGGCTACACCTTC
>14|-|TRBJ1-1|-|TRBV4-3
CASSHLFPNTEAFF
TGCGCCAGCAGCCATCTATTCCCGAACACTGAAGCTTTCTTT
>17|-|TRBJ1-6|TRBD1|TRBV5-6
CASSLWTGGQVDSPLHF
TGTGCCAGCAGCTTGTGGACAGGAGGCCAGGTTGATTCACCCCTCCACTTT
>15|-|TRBJ1-4|-|TRBV5-4
CASSLQGLGKEKLFF
TGTGCCAGCAGCCTACAGGGATTGGGCAAAGAAAAACTGTTTTTT
>15|-|TRBJ2-2|-|TRBV27
CASSSQGLRTGELFF
TGTGCCAGCAGTTCGCAGGGGTTGAGGACCGGGGAGCTGTTTTTT
>15|-|TRBJ1-2|TRBD1|TRBV15
CATSRNQQGADGYTF
TGTGCCACTAGCAGAAATCAACAGGGGGCGGATGGCTACACCTTC
>14|-|TRBJ2-1|-|TRBV7-3
CASSLTQGYNEQFF
TGTGCCAGCAGCTTAACTCAGGGTTACAATGAGCAGTTCTTC
>14|-|TRBJ1-1|TRBD1|TRBV10-2
CASRLPGQFTEAFF
TGCGCCAGCAGGCTTCCGGGACAGTTCACTGAAGCTTTCTTT
>14|-|TRBJ1-6|-|TRBV6-5
CASNHGQLRSPLHF
TGTGCCAGCAATCATGGCCAGTTGAGGTCACCCCTCCACTTT
>14|once|TRBJ1-4|-|TRBV19
CASSIGGVPPVLFF
TGTGCCAGTAGTATAGGGGGGGTGCCCCCTGTACTGTTTTTT
>15|-|TRBJ2-2|-|TRBV7-9
CASSNYRGGTGELFF
TGTGCCAGCAGTAACTACAGGGGAGGCACCGGGGAGCTGTTTTTT
>16|once|TRBJ1-5|TRBD1|TRBV2
CASKRPGTGDNQPQHF
TGTGCCTCAAAACGTCCCGGGACAGGGGACAATCAGCCCCAGCATTTT
>17|-|TRBJ2-5|-|TRBV7-6
CASSSPGRSGYQETQYF
TGTGCCAGCAGCTCACCCGGAAGGAGCGGGTACCAAGAGACCCAGTACTTC
>15|-|TRBJ2-7|-|TRBV7-2
CASSLGTALLGEQYF
TGTGCCAGCAGCTTAGGGACAGCGCTCCTTGGGGAGCAGTACTTC
>16|-|TRBJ2-7|TRBD1|TRBV9
CASSVDQGTGEEEQYF
TGTGCCAGCAGCGTAGATCAAGGGACAGGGGAAGAAGAGCAGTACTTC
>15|-|TRBJ2-1|-|TRBV11-2
CASSSQPGSYNEQFF
TGTGCCAGCAGCTCCCAACCAGGATCTTACAATGAGCAGTTCTTC
>11|-|TRBJ1-1|-|TRBV10-3
CAISETNEAFF
TGTGCCATCAGTGAAACAAATGAAGCTTTCTTT
>12|-|TRBJ1-5|-|TRBV12-3/TRBV12-4
CASSYGNQPQHF
TGTGCCAGCAGTTACGGTAATCAGCCCCAGCATTTT
>14|-|TRBJ2-7|-|TRBV5-1
CASSLAGFPYEQYF
TGCGCCAGCAGCTTGGCGGGTTTTCCCTACGAGCAGTACTTC
>15|-|TRBJ2-3|-|TRBV3-1/TRBV3-2
CASSQGPGGPHTQYF
TGTGCCAGCAGCCAAGGGCCCGGGGGGCCACATACGCAGTATTTT
>18|-|TRBJ1-5|TRBD1|TRBV6-2/TRBV6-3
CASSYSRQGAGSWQPQHF
TGTGCCAGCAGTTACTCCCGGCAGGGGGCGGGCAGTTGGCAGCCCCAGCATTTT
>16|-|TRBJ2-2|-|TRBV4-2
CASSNRGVENTGELFF
TGTGCCAGCAGCAATAGGGGTGTCGAAAACACCGGGGAGCTGTTTTTT
>15|-|TRBJ2-7|-|TRBV7-3
CASSPEATTVYEQYF
TGTGCCAGCAGCCCCGAAGCTACCACCGTTTACGAGCAGTACTTC
>12|-|TRBJ2-1|-|TRBV10-3
CAISESSPGSIF
TGTGCCATCAGTGAGTCATCACCAGGTAGTATCTTC
>14|-|TRBJ1-2|-|TRBV2
CASSEGVREGGYTF
TGTGCCAGCAGTGAAGGGGTCAGAGAGGGCGGCTACACCTTC
>15|-|TRBJ1-2|TRBD1|TRBV7-9
CASSLGQGRIYGYTF
TGTGCCAGCAGCTTGGGACAGGGTCGGATCTATGGCTACACCTTC
>15|-|TRBJ1-3|TRBD1|TRBV4-1
CASSQELDRGNTIYF
TGCGCCAGCAGCCAAGAACTGGACAGGGGAAACACCATATATTTT
>14|once|TRBJ2-3|-|TRBV2
CASSGGEAVYTQYF
TGTGCCAGCAGTGGCGGGGAGGCCGTGTATACGCAGTATTTT
>16|-|TRBJ2-3|TRBD1|TRBV18
CASSPYGTGGTDTQYF
TGTGCCAGCTCACCATACGGGACAGGGGGTACAGATACGCAGTATTTT
>12|-|TRBJ2-7|-|TRBV30
CAWRDSSYEQYF
TGTGCCTGGAGGGACAGCTCCTACGAGCAGTACTTC
>16|-|TRBJ2-1|TRBD2|TRBV24-1
CATSDFAGGMRDEQFF
TGTGCCACCAGTGATTTTGCGGGAGGCATGAGGGATGAGCAGTTCTTC
>14|once|TRBJ1-1|-|TRBV5-5
CASSNLDRRTEAFF
TGTGCCAGCAGCAACCTAGATCGGAGGACTGAAGCTTTCTTT
>13|-|TRBJ2-5|-|TRBV6-1
CASSEMEGETQYF
TGTGCCAGCAGTGAAATGGAGGGGGAGACCCAGTACTTC
>16|-|TRBJ2-7|-|TRBV28
CASFPPTGRPDYEQYF
TGTGCCAGCTTCCCCCCGACAGGGAGGCCTGACTACGAGCAGTACTTC
>13|-|TRBJ2-3|-|TRBV5-1
CASSFQGEDTQYF
TGCGCCAGCAGCTTTCAGGGTGAAGATACGCAGTATTTT
>13|-|TRBJ1-2|-|TRBV27
CASSPTGSYSYTF
TGTGCCAGCAGTCCTACAGGGTCTTATAGCTACACCTTC